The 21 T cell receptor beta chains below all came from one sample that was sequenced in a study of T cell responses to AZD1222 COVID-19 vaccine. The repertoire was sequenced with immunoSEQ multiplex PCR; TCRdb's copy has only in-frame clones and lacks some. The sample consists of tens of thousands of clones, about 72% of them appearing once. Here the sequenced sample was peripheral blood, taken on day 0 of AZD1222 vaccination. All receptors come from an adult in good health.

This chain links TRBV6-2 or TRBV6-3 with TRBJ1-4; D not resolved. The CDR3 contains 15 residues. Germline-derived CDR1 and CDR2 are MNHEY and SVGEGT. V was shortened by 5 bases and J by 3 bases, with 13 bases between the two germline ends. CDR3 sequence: CASSNQEGSNEKLFF. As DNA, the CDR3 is TGTGCCAGCAGTAACCAGGAGGGTTCTAATGAAAAACTGTTTTTT.

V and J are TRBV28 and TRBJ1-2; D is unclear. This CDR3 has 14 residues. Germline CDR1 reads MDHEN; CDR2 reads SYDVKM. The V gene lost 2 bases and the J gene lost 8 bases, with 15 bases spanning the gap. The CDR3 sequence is CASSLLRGLRGYTF. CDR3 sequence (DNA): TGTGCCAGCAGTTTACTGCGGGGTCTCCGCGGCTACACCTTC.

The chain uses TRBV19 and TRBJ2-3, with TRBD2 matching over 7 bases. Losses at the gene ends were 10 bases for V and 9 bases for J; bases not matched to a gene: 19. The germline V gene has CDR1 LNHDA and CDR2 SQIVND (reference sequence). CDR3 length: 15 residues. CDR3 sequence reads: CAIGRWGEGRDTQYF. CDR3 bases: TGTGCCATTGGCCGATGGGGGGAGGGCCGTGACACGCAGTATTTT.

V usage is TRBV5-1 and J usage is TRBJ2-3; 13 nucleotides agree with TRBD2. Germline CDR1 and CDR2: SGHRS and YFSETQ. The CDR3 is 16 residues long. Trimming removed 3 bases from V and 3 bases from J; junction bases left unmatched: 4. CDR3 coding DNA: TGCGCCAGCAGCTCCGGACTAGCGGGAGAAACAGATACGCAGTATTTT. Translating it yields CASSSGLAGETDTQYF. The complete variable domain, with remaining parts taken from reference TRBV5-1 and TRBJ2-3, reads KAGVTQTPRYLIKTRGQQVTLSCSPISGHRSVSWYQQTPGQGLQFLFEYFSETQRNKGNFPGRFSGRQFSNSRSEMNVSTLELGDSALYLCASSSGLAGETDTQYFGPGTRLTVL.

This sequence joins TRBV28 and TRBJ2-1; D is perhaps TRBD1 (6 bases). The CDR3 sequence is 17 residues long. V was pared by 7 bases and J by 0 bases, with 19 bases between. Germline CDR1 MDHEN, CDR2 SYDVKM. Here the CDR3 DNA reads TGTGCCAGCACCCCCGGGGTAGGGGGAAGCTCCTACAATGAGCAGTTCTTC. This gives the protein CASTPGVGGSSYNEQFF. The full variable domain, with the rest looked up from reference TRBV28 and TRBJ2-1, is DVKVTQSSRYLVKRTGEKVFLECVQDMDHENMFWYRQDPGLGLRLIYFSYDVKMKEKGDIPEGYSVSREKKERFSLILESASTNQTSMYLCASTPGVGGSSYNEQFFGPGTRLTVL.

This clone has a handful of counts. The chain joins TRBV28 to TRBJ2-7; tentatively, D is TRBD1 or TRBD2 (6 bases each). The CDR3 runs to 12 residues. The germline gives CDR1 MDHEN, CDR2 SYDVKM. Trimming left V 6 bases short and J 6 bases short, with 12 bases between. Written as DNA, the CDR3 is TGTGCCAGCAGGGTTCGGGGGCGCGAGCAGTACTTC. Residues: CASRVRGREQYF.

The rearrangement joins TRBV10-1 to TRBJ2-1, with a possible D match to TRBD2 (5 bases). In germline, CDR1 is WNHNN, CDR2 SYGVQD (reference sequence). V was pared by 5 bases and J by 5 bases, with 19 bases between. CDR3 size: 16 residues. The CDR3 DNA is TGCGCCAGCAGTAGAGGGTTCGGGAATACCAACAATGAGCAGTTCTTC. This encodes CASSRGFGNTNNEQFF.

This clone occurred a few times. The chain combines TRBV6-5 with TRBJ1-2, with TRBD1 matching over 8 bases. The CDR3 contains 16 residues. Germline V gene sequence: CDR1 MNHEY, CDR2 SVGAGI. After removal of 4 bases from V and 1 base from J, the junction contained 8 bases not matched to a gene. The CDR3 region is CASSLRQGTHNYGYTF. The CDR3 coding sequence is TGTGCCAGCAGTTTGAGACAGGGGACCCATAACTATGGCTACACCTTC.

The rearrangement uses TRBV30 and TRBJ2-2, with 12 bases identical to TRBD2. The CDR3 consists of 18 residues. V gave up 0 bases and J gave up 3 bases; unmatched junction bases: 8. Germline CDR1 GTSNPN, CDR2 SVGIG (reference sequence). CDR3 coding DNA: TGTGCCTGGAGTGTAACCCGACTAGCGGGAGTTCACACCGGGGAGCTGTTTTTT. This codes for CAWSVTRLAGVHTGELFF.

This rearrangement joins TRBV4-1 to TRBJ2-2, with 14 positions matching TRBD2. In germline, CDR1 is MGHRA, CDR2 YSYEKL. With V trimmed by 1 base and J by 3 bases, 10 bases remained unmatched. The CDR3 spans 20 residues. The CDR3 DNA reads TGCGCCAGCAGCCAAGGTCGGGGACTAGCGGGAGTCGGTTACACCGGGGAGCTGTTTTTT. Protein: CASSQGRGLAGVGYTGELFF.

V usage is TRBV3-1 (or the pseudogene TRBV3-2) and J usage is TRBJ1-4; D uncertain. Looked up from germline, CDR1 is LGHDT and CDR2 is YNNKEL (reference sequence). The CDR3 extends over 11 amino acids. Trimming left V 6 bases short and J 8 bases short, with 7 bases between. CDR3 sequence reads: CASRGWEKLFF. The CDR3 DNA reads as TGTGCCAGCAGAGGATGGGAAAAACTGTTTTTT.

CDR3 protein: CASSFSTYEAFF. CDR3 bases: TGTGCCAGCAGCTTCTCGACCTATGAAGCTTTCTTT. V gene TRBV7-9 combines with J gene TRBJ1-1; D remains unclear. Germline lookup yields CDR1 SEHNR and CDR2 FQNEAQ (reference sequence). CDR3 length: 12 residues. Trimming left V 3 bases short and J 7 bases short, with 9 bases between.

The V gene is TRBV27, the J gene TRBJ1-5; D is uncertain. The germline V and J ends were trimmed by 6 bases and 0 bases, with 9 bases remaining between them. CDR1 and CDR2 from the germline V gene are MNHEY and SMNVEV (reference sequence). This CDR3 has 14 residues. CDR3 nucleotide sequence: TGTGCCAGCAGCCTAATATTTAGCAATCAGCCCCAGCATTTT. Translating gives CASSLIFSNQPQHF.

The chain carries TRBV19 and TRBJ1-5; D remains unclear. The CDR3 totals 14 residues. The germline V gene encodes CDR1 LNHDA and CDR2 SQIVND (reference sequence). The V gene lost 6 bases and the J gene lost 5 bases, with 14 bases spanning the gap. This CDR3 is CASRLTAGYQPQHF. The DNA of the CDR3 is TGTGCCAGTAGACTGACGGCGGGTTATCAGCCCCAGCATTTT. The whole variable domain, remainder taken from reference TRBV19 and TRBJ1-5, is DGGITQSPKYLFRKEGQNVTLSCEQNLNHDAMYWYRQDPGQGLRLIYYSQIVNDFQKGDIAEGYSVSREKKESFPLTVTSAQKNPTAFYLCASRLTAGYQPQHFGDGTRLSIL.

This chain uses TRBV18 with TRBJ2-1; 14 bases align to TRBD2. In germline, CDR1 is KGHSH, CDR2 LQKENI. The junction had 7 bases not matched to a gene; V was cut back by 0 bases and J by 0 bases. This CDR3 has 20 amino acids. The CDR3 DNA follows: TGTGCCAGCTCACCACCGGGACTAGCGGGAGCGGGAAGCTCCTACAATGAGCAGTTCTTC. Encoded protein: CASSPPGLAGAGSSYNEQFF.

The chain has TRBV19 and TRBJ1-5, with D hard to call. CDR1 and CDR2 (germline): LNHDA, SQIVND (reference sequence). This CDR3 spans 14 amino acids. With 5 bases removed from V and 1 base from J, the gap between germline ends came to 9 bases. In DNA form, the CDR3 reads TGTGCCAGTAGTCCCGGGAGAAGCAATCAGCCCCAGCATTTT. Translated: CASSPGRSNQPQHF.

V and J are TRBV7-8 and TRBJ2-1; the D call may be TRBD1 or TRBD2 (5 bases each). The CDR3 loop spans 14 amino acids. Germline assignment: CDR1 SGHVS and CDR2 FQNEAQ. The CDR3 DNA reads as TGTGCTTCCAAGGGGACCAGGACGGGTGGGGAGCAGTTCTTC. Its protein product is CASKGTRTGGEQFF.

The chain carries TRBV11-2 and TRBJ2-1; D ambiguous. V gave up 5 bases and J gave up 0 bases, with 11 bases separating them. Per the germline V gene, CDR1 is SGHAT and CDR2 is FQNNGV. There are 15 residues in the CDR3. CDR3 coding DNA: TGTGCCAGCAGCCGTTTAAGAGGCTCCTACAATGAGCAGTTCTTC. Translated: CASSRLRGSYNEQFF.

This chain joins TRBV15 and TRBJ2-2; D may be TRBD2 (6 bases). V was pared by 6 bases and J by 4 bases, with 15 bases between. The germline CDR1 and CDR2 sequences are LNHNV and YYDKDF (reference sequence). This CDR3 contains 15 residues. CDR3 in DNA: TGTGCCACCAGAGGTTCCAGGGAGGCCACCGGGGAGCTGTTTTTT. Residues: CATRGSREATGELFF.

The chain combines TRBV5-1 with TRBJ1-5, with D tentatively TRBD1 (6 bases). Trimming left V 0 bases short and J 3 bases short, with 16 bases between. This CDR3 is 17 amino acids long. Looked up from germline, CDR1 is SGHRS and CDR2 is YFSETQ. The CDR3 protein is CASSLDPVSGANQPQHF. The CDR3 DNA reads TGCGCCAGCAGCTTGGACCCGGTTTCAGGGGCCAATCAGCCCCAGCATTTT.

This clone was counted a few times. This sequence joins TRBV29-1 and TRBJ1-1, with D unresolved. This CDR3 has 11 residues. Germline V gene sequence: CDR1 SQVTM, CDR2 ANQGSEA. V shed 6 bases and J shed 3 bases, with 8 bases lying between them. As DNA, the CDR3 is TGCAGCGTAGAAAGGTACACTGAAGCTTTCTTT. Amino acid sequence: CSVERYTEAFF.